This T cell receptor (beta chain) was captured by sequencing in a study of OX40 agonist ivuxolimab in advanced cancers. Turning to the study itself: Ivuxolimab doses were 0.01, 0.1, 0.3, 1.5, 3 or 10 mg/kg every 2 weeks. Checkpoint inhibitors had been given previously to 35% to 50% of patients.

Clones were sequenced by immunoSEQ multiplex PCR, and TCRdb holds only the in-frame ones, with some missing. The sample lists some 34,000 clones; approximately 84% were seen once. The CDR3 covers 13 residues. The V and J ends lost 3 bases and 5 bases, in that order; junction bases with no gene match: 4. Germline V lookup: CDR1 SGHVS, CDR2 FNYEAQ. The material was CD4+ or CD8+ T cells sorted from blood, obtained in a trial of the OX40 agonist ivuxolimab. The rearrangement links TRBV7-6 to TRBJ2-7; 7 nucleotides line up with TRBD2. This sequence was found in an adult with an advanced solid tumor such as melanoma, head and neck, liver or kidney cancer. As DNA, the CDR3 is TGTGCCAGCAGCTTGACTAGCTTCCACGAGCAGTACTTC. The encoded protein is CASSLTSFHEQYF.